Reported below is one TCR beta chain. Its antigen is undetermined. Germline lookup yields CDR1 SGHRS and CDR2 YFSETQ. The CDR3 has 15 residues. The ends were cut back, 1 base at V and 0 bases at J, with 11 bases in the middle. This entry belongs to a study of breast tumors, draining lymph nodes, adjacent tissues. Study-wide results and limits: That most tumor T cells come from lymph nodes remained unproven. Most tumor T cells seemingly derive from lymph node, then expand in tumor.

TCRdb re-called the multiplex PCR reads with MiXCR, one entry per CDR3 protein. This table has under 300,000 distinct CDR3 sequences, approximately 36% appearing once. Samples came from axillary lymph nodes draining the breast cancer. V gene TRBV5-1 combines with J gene TRBJ2-7; weak D call: TRBD1 (5 bases). The receptor's source is a female donor with breast cancer. Some clones in this sample may be carry-over from other donors' samples. Sequencing was performed on axillary lymph node tissue. The DNA for the CDR3 is TGCGCCAGCAGCTTGCGGGCAGGGCCCTCCTACGAGCAGTACTTC. It encodes CASSLRAGPSYEQYF.